These 30 T cell receptor beta chains came from one sample sequenced in a study of blood T cell repertoires in COVID-19. Assay used: immunoSEQ multiplex PCR; TCRdb lists only in-frame clones, some missing. The profile shows 160,000 or so clones, around 90% of them singletons. What was sequenced was peripheral blood. These receptors originate from a woman in her fifties or sixties who had recovered from COVID-19.

This clone was picked up a small number of times. V is TRBV27 and J is TRBJ1-1; 8 bases are a match to TRBD1. The CDR3 covers 16 residues. Germline assignment: CDR1 MNHEY and CDR2 SMNVEV (reference sequence). V dropped 6 bases and J dropped 3; count of bases not matched to a gene: 12. DNA of the CDR3: TGTGCCAGCAGCCAATACAGGACAGGGCGGTACACTGAAGCTTTCTTT. As protein: CASSQYRTGRYTEAFF.

CDR3 amino acids: CSVEPAGDGYTF. The CDR3 DNA reads TGCAGCGTTGAACCGGCAGGTGATGGCTACACCTTC. The rearrangement joins TRBV29-1 to TRBJ1-2; D not resolved. This CDR3 has 12 amino acids. The germline gives CDR1 SQVTM, CDR2 ANQGSEA. The V gene lost 2 bases and the J gene lost 6 bases, with 10 bases spanning the gap.

The V call is TRBV4-1, the J call TRBJ1-1; 7 positions match TRBD1. The CDR3 totals 17 residues. The germline CDR1 and CDR2 sequences are MGHRA and YSYEKL. Trimming at V came to 0 bases and at J to 0 bases, leaving 7 bases not matched to a gene. The CDR3 sequence: CASSQDDRVGLNTEAFF. As DNA, the CDR3 is TGCGCCAGCAGCCAAGACGACAGGGTAGGGCTGAACACTGAAGCTTTCTTT.

The chain employs TRBV4-1 and TRBJ2-7; 7 bases align to TRBD1. Trimming took 0 bases from V and 9 from J; bases not matched to a gene: 5. The germline V gene encodes CDR1 MGHRA and CDR2 YSYEKL. The CDR3 covers 13 residues. The CDR3 coding sequence is TGCGCCAGCAGCCAAGATCCGAGGGGGCCGCAGTACTTC. It specifies CASSQDPRGPQYF.

This clone appeared a few times. This chain uses TRBV9 with TRBJ1-2, with 7 positions matching TRBD1. CDR3 length: 15 residues. CDR1 is SGDLS and CDR2 is YYNGEE in the germline V gene. V shed 0 bases, J shed 8 bases, and the junction held 10 bases outside the gene matches. CDR3 nucleotide sequence: TGTGCCAGCAGCGTAGCCCCGGGACAGCTCGGCGGCTACACCTTC. It yields the protein CASSVAPGQLGGYTF.

The chain carries TRBV11-2 and TRBJ2-1; D remains ambiguous. Germline CDR1 reads SGHAT; CDR2 reads FQNNGV. This CDR3 has 12 amino acids. V was cut by 6 bases and J by 7 bases, with 10 bases left in between. DNA of the CDR3: TGTGCCAGCAGGACGGCTAGGAATGAGCAGTTCTTC. Translated, it gives CASRTARNEQFF.

In its sample, this clone was seen a few times. The rearrangement uses TRBV5-1 and TRBJ2-3; 10 bases map to TRBD1. The CDR3 has 15 amino acids. With V trimmed by 4 bases and J by 2 bases, 4 bases remained unmatched. The germline V gene encodes CDR1 SGHRS and CDR2 YFSETQ. For the CDR3, the DNA is TGCGCCAGCAGCCCGACAGGGGGCGTCACAGATACGCAGTATTTT. Its protein is CASSPTGGVTDTQYF.

V and J are TRBV7-9 and TRBJ2-7; D is unresolved. The CDR3 consists of 11 residues. Per the germline V gene, CDR1 is SEHNR and CDR2 is FQNEAQ (reference sequence). With 3 bases removed from V and 6 bases from J, the gap between germline ends came to 6 bases. The CDR3 nucleotides are TGTGCCAGCAGCTTTACTATCGAGCAGTACTTC. Amino acids: CASSFTIEQYF.

This rearrangement joins TRBV4-3 to TRBJ2-7, with TRBD1 identical over 7 bases. Germline CDR1 is LGHNA and CDR2 is YSLEER. The CDR3 length is 15 residues. V trimming: 1 base; J trimming: 4 bases; junction bases outside the gene matches: 7. The CDR3 bases are TGCGCCAGCAGCCAAGCTTTGACAGGGTGGTACGAGCAGTACTTC. Translation gives CASSQALTGWYEQYF.

CDR3 nucleotide sequence: TGTGCCAGCAGCGCACAGGGCAGGGGAACGAACACTGAAGCTTTCTTT. It is translated as CASSAQGRGTNTEAFF. The genes are TRBV9 and TRBJ1-1; perhaps TRBD1 as D (6 bases). In germline, CDR1 is SGDLS, CDR2 YYNGEE. Trimming removed 3 bases from V and 1 base from J, with 16 bases in between. CDR3 length equals 16 residues.

A single count supports this clone. V is TRBV2 and J is TRBJ1-1, with D possibly matching TRBD1 (5 bases). Trimming removed 7 bases at V and 0 bases at J, with 12 bases between. Germline V gene sequence: CDR1 SNHLY, CDR2 FYNNEI. The CDR3 sequence is 14 residues long. CDR3 sequence (DNA): TGTGCCAGCATGGGGGGGACCATGAACACTGAAGCTTTCTTT. This sequence encodes CASMGGTMNTEAFF.

The chain carries TRBV18 and TRBJ1-6; a weak D match, TRBD1 (5 bases). The length of the CDR3 is 16 residues. Germline V gene data show CDR1 as KGHSH and CDR2 as LQKENI. Trimming took off 1 base at V and 2 bases at J, with 9 bases between the two ends. CDR3 bases: TGTGCCAGCTCACCACGCCAGGGAACCTATAATTCACCCCTCCACTTT. This sequence encodes CASSPRQGTYNSPLHF.

The J gene is TRBJ2-7, the V gene TRBV29-1; 11 bases agree with TRBD2. The ends lost 3 bases at V and 4 bases at J; junction bases unmatched: 8. The CDR3 length is 15 residues. The germline V gene encodes CDR1 SQVTM and CDR2 ANQGSEA. The CDR3 protein is CSVDGGSGGAYEQYF. The CDR3 coding sequence is TGCAGCGTTGACGGCGGTAGCGGGGGGGCTTACGAGCAGTACTTC.

This clone was seen a few times. The J gene is TRBJ2-7, the V gene TRBV13; a possible D gene is TRBD2 (6 bases). CDR3 length: 16 residues. V gave up 5 bases and J gave up 5 bases, with 22 bases separating them. CDR1 is PRHDT and CDR2 is FYEKMQ in the germline V gene (reference sequence). The CDR3 spells CASSPNPRRDPHEQYF. The CDR3 DNA is TGTGCCAGCAGCCCTAACCCTCGGAGGGACCCCCACGAGCAGTACTTC.

This chain links TRBV5-8 with TRBJ2-3, with D tentatively TRBD2 (7 bases). Trimming cost V 0 bases and J 2 bases, with 16 bases left between them. The germline V gene has CDR1 SGHTS and CDR2 YDEGEE. This CDR3 region has 17 residues. DNA of the CDR3: TGTGCCAGCAGCTTGGCGGGGGGCGTTACCCTCACAGATACGCAGTATTTT. It yields the protein CASSLAGGVTLTDTQYF.

This clone has more than one count but fewer than ten. The chain recombines TRBV11-1 with TRBJ1-6; no clear D. Trimming took 1 base from V and 10 from J, leaving 11 bases between them. The CDR3 consists of 14 residues. Germline V gene sequence: CDR1 SGHAT, CDR2 FQDESV (reference sequence). The CDR3 DNA reads as TGTGCCAGCAGCTTAGATCGGGTGAGATCACCCCTCCACTTT. This gives the protein CASSLDRVRSPLHF.

V is TRBV6-5 and J is TRBJ2-6, with D unresolved. This CDR3 region has 14 residues. Germline V CDR1 and CDR2: MNHEY, SVGAGI. Trimming left V 7 bases short and J 0 bases short, with 7 bases between. CDR3 sequence: CASIRGSGANVLTF. CDR3 DNA: TGTGCCAGCATTCGAGGCTCTGGGGCCAACGTCCTGACTTTC.

The V gene is TRBV27, the J gene TRBJ2-1, with no clear D. Germline V gene sequence: CDR1 MNHEY, CDR2 SMNVEV (reference sequence). This CDR3 spans 14 amino acids. The V end was cut by 6 bases, the J end by 0 bases, with 9 bases between. The CDR3 DNA follows: TGTGCCAGCAGCCGGGTGAGCTCCTACAATGAGCAGTTCTTC. It is translated as CASSRVSSYNEQFF.

This clone was counted many times. The V gene is TRBV7-3, the J gene TRBJ2-7; the D gene is possibly TRBD2 (6 bases). The V end lost 2 bases, the J end lost 3 bases, and 14 bases lay between the germline ends. Germline loops: CDR1 SGHTA, CDR2 FQGTGA. The CDR3 runs to 15 residues. In DNA, the CDR3 is TGTGCCAGCAGCTTAGGGGGACTTGGGGTCTACGAGCAGTACTTC. Protein: CASSLGGLGVYEQYF. Filled out from reference TRBV7-3 and TRBJ2-7, the complete variable domain reads GAGVSQTPSNKVTEKGKYVELRCDPISGHTALYWYRQSLGQGPEFLIYFQGTGAADDSGLPNDRFFAVRPEGSVSTLKIQRTERGDSAVYLCASSLGGLGVYEQYFGPGTRLTVT.

Turning to this clone: Other DNA sequences in the same sample also yield this CDR3. This chain links TRBV24-1 with TRBJ2-5; D gene ambiguous. The germline gives CDR1 KGHDR, CDR2 SFDVKD. CDR3 length: 13 amino acids. The ends were cut back, 5 bases at V and 1 base at J, with 7 bases in the middle. The CDR3 loop is CATSGRGQETQYF. The CDR3 region has the DNA TGTGCCACCAGTGGTCGAGGCCAAGAGACCCAGTACTTC.

This clone was recorded a few times. The chain uses TRBV20-1 and TRBJ1-3; D gene ambiguous. CDR3 length: 9 amino acids. Germline V gives CDR1 DFQATT, CDR2 SNEGSKA (reference sequence). CDR3 sequence (DNA): TGCAGACAGGGAAACACCATATATTTT. It specifies CRQGNTIYF.

V is TRBV19 and J is TRBJ1-1; no definite D call. The CDR3 has 15 residues. The V end was cut by 0 bases, the J end by 1 base, with 9 bases between. From germline, CDR1 is LNHDA and CDR2 SQIVND (reference sequence). The CDR3: CASSIDGPGNTEAFF. DNA for the CDR3: TGTGCCAGTAGTATAGACGGCCCAGGGAACACTGAAGCTTTCTTT.

The chain has TRBV20-1 and TRBJ1-3; D is unresolved. The CDR3 consists of 11 residues. Germline lookup yields CDR1 DFQATT and CDR2 SNEGSKA (reference sequence). Between the trimmed V and J ends, which lost 7 bases and 4 bases, there was a span of 8 bases. The CDR3: CSDRVGNTIYF. Here the CDR3 DNA reads TGCAGTGATCGGGTGGGAAACACCATATATTTT.

The rearrangement joins TRBV5-1 to TRBJ2-7; 8 bases line up with TRBD1. Germline V gene data show CDR1 as SGHRS and CDR2 as YFSETQ. V shed 3 bases and J 2 bases; nucleotides not matched to a gene: 16. The CDR3 extends over 18 amino acids. The CDR3 loop reads CASSSALTGDSGPYEQYF. The DNA for the CDR3 is TGCGCCAGCAGCTCCGCCTTGACAGGGGATAGTGGTCCCTACGAGCAGTACTTC.

This CDR3 is CASSLAGGSGGELFF. CDR3 coding DNA: TGCGCCAGCAGCTTGGCAGGGGGCTCCGGTGGCGAACTGTTTTTT. This chain connects TRBV5-1 to TRBJ1-4; 8 nucleotides align to TRBD1. This CDR3 has 15 amino acids. Germline-derived CDR1 and CDR2 are SGHRS and YFSETQ. V was clipped by 0 bases and J by 12 bases; unmatched bases: 10.

This clone was seen a handful of times. The chain combines TRBV30 with TRBJ1-2; 7 bases agree with TRBD1. After removal of 1 base from V and 5 bases from J, the junction contained 7 bases not matched to a gene. The CDR3 sequence is 14 residues long. Looked up from germline, CDR1 is GTSNPN and CDR2 is SVGIG (reference sequence). CDR3 nucleotide sequence: TGTGCCTGGAGTGCCCTACGACAGGGTTATGGCTACACCTTC. This gives the protein CAWSALRQGYGYTF.

The table lists this clone with a count of one. Additional DNA sequences in this sample encode the identical CDR3. The chain is built from TRBV2 and TRBJ1-2; D might be TRBD1 (5 bases). V lost 2 bases, J lost 1 base, and 5 bases lay in between. CDR1 and CDR2 (germline): SNHLY, FYNNEI. The length of the CDR3 is 13 residues. The CDR3 coding sequence is TGTGCCAGCAGTGAACAGGGTAACTATGGCTACACCTTC. Translation: CASSEQGNYGYTF. Variable domain in full (rest from reference TRBV2 and TRBJ1-2): EPEVTQTPSHQVTQMGQEVILRCVPISNHLYFYWYRQILGQKVEFLVSFYNNEISEKSEIFDDQFSVERPDGSNFTLKIRSTKLEDSAMYFCASSEQGNYGYTFGSGTRLTVV.

The rearrangement links TRBV15 to TRBJ1-5; D not resolved. Trimming shortened V by 1 base and J by 6 bases, and 7 bases separated the two germline ends. Germline lookup yields CDR1 LNHNV and CDR2 YYDKDF (reference sequence). The CDR3 sequence is 13 residues long. CDR3 region: CATSRGTVQPQHF. For the CDR3, the DNA is TGTGCCACCAGCAGAGGCACGGTTCAGCCCCAGCATTTT.

V usage is TRBV10-2 and J usage is TRBJ2-1, with D maybe TRBD2 (6 bases). Trimming took 1 base from V and 0 from J, leaving 16 bases between them. Germline lookup yields CDR1 WSHSY and CDR2 SAAADI. The CDR3 is 18 residues long. DNA for the CDR3: TGCGCCAGCAGTGAGTACCGGCGGGGACTGAGCTCCTACAATGAGCAGTTCTTC. It specifies CASSEYRRGLSSYNEQFF.

The chain joins TRBV28 to TRBJ1-1; D not resolved. V shed 7 bases and J shed 0 bases, with 6 bases lying between them. CDR3 length equals 12 residues. The germline V gene encodes CDR1 MDHEN and CDR2 SYDVKM. In DNA, the CDR3 is TGTGCCAGCACCGCAGTGAACACTGAAGCTTTCTTT. It codes for CASTAVNTEAFF.